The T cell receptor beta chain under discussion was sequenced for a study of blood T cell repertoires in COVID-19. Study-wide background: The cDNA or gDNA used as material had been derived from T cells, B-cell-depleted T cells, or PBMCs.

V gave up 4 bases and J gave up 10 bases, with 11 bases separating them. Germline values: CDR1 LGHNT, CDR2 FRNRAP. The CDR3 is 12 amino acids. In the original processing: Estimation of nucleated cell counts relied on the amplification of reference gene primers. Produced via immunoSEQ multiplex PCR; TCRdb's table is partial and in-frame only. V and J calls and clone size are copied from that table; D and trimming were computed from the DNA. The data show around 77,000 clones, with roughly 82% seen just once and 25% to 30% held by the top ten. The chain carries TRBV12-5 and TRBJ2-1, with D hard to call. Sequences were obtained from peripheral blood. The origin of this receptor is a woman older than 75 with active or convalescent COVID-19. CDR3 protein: CASGSLFGEQFF. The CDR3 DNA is TGTGCTAGTGGTTCCCTTTTCGGGGAGCAGTTCTTC.